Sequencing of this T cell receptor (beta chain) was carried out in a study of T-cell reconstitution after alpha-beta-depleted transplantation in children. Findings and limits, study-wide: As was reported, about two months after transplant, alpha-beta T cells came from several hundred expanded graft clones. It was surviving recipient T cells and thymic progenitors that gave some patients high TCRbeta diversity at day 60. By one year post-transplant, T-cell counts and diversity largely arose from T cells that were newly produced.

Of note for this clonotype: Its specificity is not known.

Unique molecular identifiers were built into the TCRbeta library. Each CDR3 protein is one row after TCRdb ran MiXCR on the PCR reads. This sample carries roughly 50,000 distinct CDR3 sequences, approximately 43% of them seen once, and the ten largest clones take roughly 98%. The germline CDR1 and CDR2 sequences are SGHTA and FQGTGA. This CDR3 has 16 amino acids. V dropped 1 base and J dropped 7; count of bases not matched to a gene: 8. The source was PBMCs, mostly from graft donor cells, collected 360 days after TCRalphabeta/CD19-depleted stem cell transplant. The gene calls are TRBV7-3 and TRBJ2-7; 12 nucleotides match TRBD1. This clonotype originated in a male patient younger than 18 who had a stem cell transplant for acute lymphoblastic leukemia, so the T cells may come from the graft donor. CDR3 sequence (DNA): TGTGCCAGCAGCTTAAGGCCGGGACAGGGGGCTCATGAGCAGTACTTC. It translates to CASSLRPGQGAHEQYF.